The sequence of this TCR beta chain was determined in a study of T cell responses to AZD1222 COVID-19 vaccine. The germline CDR1 and CDR2 sequences are WSHSY and SAAADI. The CDR3 has 13 amino acids. The trim removed 6 bases at V and 7 bases at J, leaving 6 bases unmatched. Sequenced by immunoSEQ multiplex PCR; TCRdb stores in-frame clones only, minus some. The table records around 190,000 clones, approximately 90% of them present only once. The clonotype was recovered from an adult who received the AZD1222 COVID-19 vaccine. This rearrangement joins TRBV10-2 to TRBJ2-3, with 8 nucleotides matching TRBD2. This specimen consisted of peripheral blood, obtained 28 days after the second AZD1222 dose. CDR3 region: CASRGGGGYTQYF. For the CDR3, the DNA is TGCGCCAGCAGGGGAGGCGGGGGGTATACGCAGTATTTT.